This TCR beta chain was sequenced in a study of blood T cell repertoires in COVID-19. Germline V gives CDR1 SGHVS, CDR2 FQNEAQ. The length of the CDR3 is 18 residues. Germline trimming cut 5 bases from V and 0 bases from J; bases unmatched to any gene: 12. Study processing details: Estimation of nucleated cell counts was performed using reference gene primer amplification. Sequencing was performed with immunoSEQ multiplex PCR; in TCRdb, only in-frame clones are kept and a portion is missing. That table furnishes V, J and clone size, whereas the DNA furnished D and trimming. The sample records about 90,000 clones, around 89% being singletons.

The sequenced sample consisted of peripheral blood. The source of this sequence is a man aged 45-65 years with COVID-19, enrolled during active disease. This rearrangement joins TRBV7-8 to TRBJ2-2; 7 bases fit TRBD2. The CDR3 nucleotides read TGTGCCAGCAGCCCGATCCCCCTGGGACTACCGAACACCGGGGAGCTGTTTTTT. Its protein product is CASSPIPLGLPNTGELFF.